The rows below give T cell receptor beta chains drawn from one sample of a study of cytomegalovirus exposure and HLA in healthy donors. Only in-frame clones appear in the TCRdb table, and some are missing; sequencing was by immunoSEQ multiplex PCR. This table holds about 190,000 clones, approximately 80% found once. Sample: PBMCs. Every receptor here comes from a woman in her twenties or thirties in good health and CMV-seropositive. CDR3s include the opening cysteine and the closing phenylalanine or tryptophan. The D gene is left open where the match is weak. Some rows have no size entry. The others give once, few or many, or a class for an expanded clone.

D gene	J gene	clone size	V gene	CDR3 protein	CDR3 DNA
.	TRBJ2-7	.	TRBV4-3	CASSQSSGGNEQYF	TGCGCCAGCAGCCAAAGCTCGGGGGGCAACGAGCAGTACTTC
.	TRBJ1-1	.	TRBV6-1	CASKREANTEAFF	TGTGCCAGCAAACGGGAAGCGAACACTGAAGCTTTCTTT
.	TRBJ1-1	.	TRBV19	CASRALQGNTEAFF	TGTGCCAGTAGGGCTTTGCAGGGGAACACTGAAGCTTTCTTT
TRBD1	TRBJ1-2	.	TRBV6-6	CASSLDRGRYGYTF	TGTGCCAGCAGTTTGGACAGGGGCCGGTATGGCTACACCTTC
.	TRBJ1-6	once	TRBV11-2	CASSSRVANSPLHF	TGTGCCAGCAGCTCTCGGGTCGCGAATTCACCCCTCCACTTT
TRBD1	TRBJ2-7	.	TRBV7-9	CASSLKGGKQYF	TGTGCCAGCAGCTTAAAAGGGGGCAAGCAGTACTTC
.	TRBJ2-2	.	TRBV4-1	CASSQGRIVRGELFF	TGCGCCAGCAGCCAAGGGCGGATAGTTAGGGGGGAGCTGTTTTTT
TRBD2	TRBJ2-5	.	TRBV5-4	CASSAGGRVGAQYF	TGTGCCAGCAGCGCCGGGGGGAGGGTAGGGGCCCAGTACTTC
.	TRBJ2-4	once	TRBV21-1	CASSKGQGAAKNIQYF	TGTGCCAGCAGCAAAGGACAGGGGGCCGCCAAAAACATTCAGTACTTC
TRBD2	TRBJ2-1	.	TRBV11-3	CASSFAAGVVEQFF	TGTGCCAGCAGCTTCGCGGCGGGAGTTGTTGAGCAGTTCTTC
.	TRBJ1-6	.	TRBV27	CASSLGHRSYNSPLHF	TGTGCCAGCAGTTTAGGACACCGCTCCTATAATTCACCCCTCCACTTT
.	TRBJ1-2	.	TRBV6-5	CASSEGTWDGYTF	TGTGCCAGCAGTGAAGGGACATGGGATGGCTACACCTTC
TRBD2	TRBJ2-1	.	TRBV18	CASSPLPLVSRPAGGRNEQFF	TGTGCCAGCTCACCCCTACCCCTCGTGTCGCGCCCCGCGGGGGGGCGGAATGAGCAGTTCTTC
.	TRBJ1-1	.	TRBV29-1	CSAQPPWGGLLNTEAFF	TGCAGCGCTCAACCCCCCTGGGGGGGGCTTCTAAACACTGAAGCTTTCTTT
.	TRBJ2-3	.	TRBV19	CASSKTADRGDTQYF	TGTGCCAGTAGTAAGACAGCGGATCGGGGGGATACGCAGTATTTT
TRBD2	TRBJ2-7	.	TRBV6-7	CASSYPNLPGLAGGGEQYF	TGTGCCAGCAGTTACCCTAATCTACCGGGACTAGCGGGAGGTGGCGAGCAGTACTTC
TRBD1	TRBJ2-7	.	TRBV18	CASSPLETGGGGEQYF	TGTGCCAGCTCACCACTAGAGACAGGGGGCGGCGGCGAGCAGTACTTC
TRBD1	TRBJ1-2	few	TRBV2	CASSDDPYWGQGYGYTF	TGTGCCAGCAGTGATGATCCCTATTGGGGACAGGGCTATGGCTACACCTTC
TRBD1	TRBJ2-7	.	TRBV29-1	CSVSDRVSYEQYF	TGCAGCGTCTCCGACAGGGTCTCCTACGAGCAGTACTTC
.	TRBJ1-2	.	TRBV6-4	CDQGGDNYGYTF	TGTGATCAAGGGGGGGATAACTATGGCTACACCTTC
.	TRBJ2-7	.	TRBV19	CASSIGGLPNYEQYF	TGTGCCAGTAGTATAGGGGGACTTCCGAACTACGAGCAGTACTTC
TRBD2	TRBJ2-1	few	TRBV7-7	CASSLAGAYNEQFF	TGTGCTAGCAGCTTAGCGGGAGCGTACAATGAGCAGTTCTTC
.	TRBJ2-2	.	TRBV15	CATSRVLDTGELFF	TGTGCCACCAGCAGAGTTCTCGACACCGGGGAGCTGTTTTTT
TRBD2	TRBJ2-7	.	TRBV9	CASSAGRGLGDEQYF	TGTGCCAGCAGCGCGGGGAGGGGACTTGGGGACGAGCAGTACTTC
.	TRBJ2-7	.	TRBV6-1	CATSDTTLYEQYF	TGTGCCACCTCCGACACCACTCTCTACGAGCAGTACTTC
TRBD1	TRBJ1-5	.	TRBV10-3	CAISHGTVNQPQHF	TGTGCCATCAGCCACGGGACAGTCAATCAGCCCCAGCATTTT
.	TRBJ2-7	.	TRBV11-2	CASSLAYEQYF	TGTGCCAGCAGCTTAGCATACGAGCAGTACTTC
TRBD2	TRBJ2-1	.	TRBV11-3	CASSFRAGVNYNEQFF	TGTGCCAGCAGCTTTAGAGCGGGAGTGAACTACAATGAGCAGTTCTTC